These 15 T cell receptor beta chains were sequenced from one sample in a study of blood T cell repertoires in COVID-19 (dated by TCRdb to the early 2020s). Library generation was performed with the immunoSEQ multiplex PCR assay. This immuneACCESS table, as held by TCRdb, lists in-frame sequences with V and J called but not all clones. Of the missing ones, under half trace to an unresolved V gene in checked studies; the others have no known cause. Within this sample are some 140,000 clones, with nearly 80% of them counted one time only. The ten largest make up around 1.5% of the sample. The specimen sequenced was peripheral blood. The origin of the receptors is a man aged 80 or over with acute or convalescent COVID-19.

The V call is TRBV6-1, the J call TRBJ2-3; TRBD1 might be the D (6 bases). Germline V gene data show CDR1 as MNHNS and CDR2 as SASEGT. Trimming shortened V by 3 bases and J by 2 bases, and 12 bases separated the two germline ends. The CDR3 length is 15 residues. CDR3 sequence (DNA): TGTGCCAGCAGTGATGAAGGACAGTCCACAGATACGCAGTATTTT. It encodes CASSDEGQSTDTQYF.

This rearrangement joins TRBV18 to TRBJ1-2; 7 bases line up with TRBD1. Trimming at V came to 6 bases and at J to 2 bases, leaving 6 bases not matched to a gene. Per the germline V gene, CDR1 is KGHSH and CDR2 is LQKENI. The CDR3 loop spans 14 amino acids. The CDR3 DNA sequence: TGTGCCAGCTCCCCGGGACAGCAAAACTATGGCTACACCTTC. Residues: CASSPGQQNYGYTF.

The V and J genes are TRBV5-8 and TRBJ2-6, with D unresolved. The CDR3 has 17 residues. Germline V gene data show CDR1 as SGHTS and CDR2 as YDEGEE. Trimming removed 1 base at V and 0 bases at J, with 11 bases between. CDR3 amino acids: CASSLTLGFSGANVLTF. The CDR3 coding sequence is TGTGCCAGCAGCTTGACCCTAGGCTTCTCTGGGGCCAACGTCCTGACTTTC.

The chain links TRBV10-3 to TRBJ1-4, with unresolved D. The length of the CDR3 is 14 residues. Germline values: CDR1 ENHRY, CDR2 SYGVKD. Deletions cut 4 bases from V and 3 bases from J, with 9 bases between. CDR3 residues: CAISGESSNEKLFF. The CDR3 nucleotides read TGTGCCATCAGTGGGGAGTCCTCTAATGAAAAACTGTTTTTT.

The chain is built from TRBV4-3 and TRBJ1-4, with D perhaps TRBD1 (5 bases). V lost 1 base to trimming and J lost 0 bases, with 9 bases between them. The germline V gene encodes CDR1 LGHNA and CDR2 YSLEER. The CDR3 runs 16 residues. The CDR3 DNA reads TGCGCCAGCAGCCAAGTTCACAGGTCAACTAATGAAAAACTGTTTTTT. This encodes CASSQVHRSTNEKLFF.

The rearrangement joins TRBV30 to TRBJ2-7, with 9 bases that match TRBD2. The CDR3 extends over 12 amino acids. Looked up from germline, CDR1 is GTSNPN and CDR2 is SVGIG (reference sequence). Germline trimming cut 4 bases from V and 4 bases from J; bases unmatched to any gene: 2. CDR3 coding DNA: TGTGCCTGGAATAGCGGGGGATACGAGCAGTACTTC. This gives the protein CAWNSGGYEQYF.

CDR3 nucleotides: TGTGCCAGCAGTGGCAGAAGTAATGAAAAACTGTTTTTT. It translates to CASSGRSNEKLFF. The chain couples TRBV2 to TRBJ1-4, with unresolved D. The CDR3 is 13 residues long. Trimming shortened V by 4 bases and J by 4 bases, and 7 bases separated the two germline ends. Germline V gene lookup returns CDR1 SNHLY and CDR2 FYNNEI. Complete variable domain (other parts from reference TRBV2 and TRBJ1-4): EPEVTQTPSHQVTQMGQEVILRCVPISNHLYFYWYRQILGQKVEFLVSFYNNEISEKSEIFDDQFSVERPDGSNFTLKIRSTKLEDSAMYFCASSGRSNEKLFFGSGTQLSVL.

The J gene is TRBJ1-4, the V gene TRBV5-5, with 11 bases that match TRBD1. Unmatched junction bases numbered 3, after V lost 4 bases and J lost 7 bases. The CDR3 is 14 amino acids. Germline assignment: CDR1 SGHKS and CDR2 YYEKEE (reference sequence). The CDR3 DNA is TGTGCCAGCAGCACAGGGACAGGGGGTGAAAAACTGTTTTTT. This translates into CASSTGTGGEKLFF.

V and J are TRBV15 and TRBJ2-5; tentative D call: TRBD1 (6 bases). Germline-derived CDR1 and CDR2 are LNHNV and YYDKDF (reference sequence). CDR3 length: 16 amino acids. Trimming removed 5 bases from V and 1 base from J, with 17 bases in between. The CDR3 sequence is CATSQGTLSIQETQYF. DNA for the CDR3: TGTGCCACCAGCCAAGGGACACTTAGCATCCAAGAGACCCAGTACTTC. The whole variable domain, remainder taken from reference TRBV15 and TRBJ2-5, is DAMVIQNPRYQVTQFGKPVTLSCSQTLNHNVMYWYQQKSSQAPKLLFHYYDKDFNNEADTPDNFQSRRPNTSFCFLDIRSPGLGDTAMYLCATSQGTLSIQETQYFGPGTRLLVL.

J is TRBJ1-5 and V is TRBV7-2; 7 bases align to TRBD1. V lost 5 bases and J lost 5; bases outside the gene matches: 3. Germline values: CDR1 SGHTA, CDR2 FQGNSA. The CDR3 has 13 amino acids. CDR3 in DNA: TGTGCCAGCAGCCCTCAGGGGGATCAGCCCCAGCATTTT. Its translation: CASSPQGDQPQHF.

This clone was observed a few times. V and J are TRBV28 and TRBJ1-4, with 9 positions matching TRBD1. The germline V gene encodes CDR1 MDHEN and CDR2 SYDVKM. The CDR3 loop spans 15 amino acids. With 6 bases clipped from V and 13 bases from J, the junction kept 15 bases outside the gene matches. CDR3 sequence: CASRYPTGGSGGLFF. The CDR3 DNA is TGTGCCAGCAGATACCCGACAGGGGGGTCGGGGGGACTGTTTTTT.

The chain's CDR3 is CASSLVPGVTEAFF. For the CDR3, the DNA is TGTGCCAGCAGCTTAGTTCCGGGGGTCACTGAAGCTTTCTTT. The rearrangement uses TRBV7-2 and TRBJ1-1; a possible D gene is TRBD1 (5 bases). V was shortened by 1 base and J by 4 bases, with 10 bases between the two germline ends. CDR3 length: 14 amino acids. CDR1 is SGHTA and CDR2 is FQGNSA in the germline V gene. The complete variable domain, with remaining parts taken from reference TRBV7-2 and TRBJ1-1, reads GAGVSQSPSNKVTEKGKDVELRCDPISGHTALYWYRQSLGQGLEFLIYFQGNSAPDKSGLPSDRFSAERTGGSVSTLTIQRTQQEDSAVYLCASSLVPGVTEAFFGQGTRLTVV.

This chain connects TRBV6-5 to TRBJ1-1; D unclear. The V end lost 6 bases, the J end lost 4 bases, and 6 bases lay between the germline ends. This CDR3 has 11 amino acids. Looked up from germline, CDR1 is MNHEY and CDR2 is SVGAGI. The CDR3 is CASSLSTEAFF. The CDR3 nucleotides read TGTGCCAGCAGCCTCTCCACTGAAGCTTTCTTT.

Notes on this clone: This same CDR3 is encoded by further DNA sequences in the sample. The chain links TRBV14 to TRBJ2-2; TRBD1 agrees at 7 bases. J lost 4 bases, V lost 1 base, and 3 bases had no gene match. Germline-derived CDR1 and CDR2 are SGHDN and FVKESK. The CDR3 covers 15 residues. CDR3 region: CASSQGGGGTGELFF. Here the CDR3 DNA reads TGTGCCAGCAGCCAAGGAGGGGGCGGCACCGGGGAGCTGTTTTTT.

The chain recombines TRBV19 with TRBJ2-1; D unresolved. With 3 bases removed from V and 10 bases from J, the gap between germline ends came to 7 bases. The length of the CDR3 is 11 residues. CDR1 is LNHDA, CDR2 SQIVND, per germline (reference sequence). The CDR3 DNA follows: TGTGCCAGTAGTATGGCCAACGAGCAGTTCTTC. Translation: CASSMANEQFF. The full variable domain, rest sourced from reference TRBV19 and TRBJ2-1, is DGGITQSPKYLFRKEGQNVTLSCEQNLNHDAMYWYRQDPGQGLRLIYYSQIVNDFQKGDIAEGYSVSREKKESFPLTVTSAQKNPTAFYLCASSMANEQFFGPGTRLTVL.